This TCR beta chain was sequenced during a study of cytomegalovirus exposure and HLA in healthy donors (dated by TCRdb to 2016 to 2017). Regarding the study in general: According to an earlier analysis of 587 of the donors, about 180 million T cells yielded 117 million unique TCR beta sequences and approximately 300 Gb of sequence data. An early release covering roughly 640 HLA-typed donors comprised about 300 gigabases of sequencing data and approximately 80 million unique TCR sequences. Of the approximately 370 genotyped donors, 80% to 90% were placed in the genetic ancestry cluster associated with self-reported Caucasian donors. The study aimed to test whether cataloging public T cell receptors could reveal signatures of past pathogen exposure. The study profiled the T cell repertoires of hundreds of subjects by immunosequencing and related them to cytomegalovirus serostatus. In addition to the first cohort of approximately 650 subjects, a separate validation cohort of approximately 130 different subjects was used. High-throughput TCR immunosequencing, statistical association of individual TCRs with disease status, and machine learning were combined to predict cytomegalovirus infection status. A later analysis re-examined previously published TCR beta repertoires from more than 650 donors and added high-resolution HLA genotyping to investigate patterns of TCR occurrence. Rather than using new phenotypic data, the later analysis identified candidate immune exposures from TCR beta sequences and from how often those sequences occurred across donors. An earlier analysis of approximately 640 of the donors applied high-throughput TCR beta sequencing to assess whether each TCR beta V gene segment acted as functional or pseudogenic. Donor age, sex, ethnicity and CMV serostatus were compiled alongside the repertoire data. In a later genetic analysis, genome-wide SNP genotypes for about three fifths of the roughly 670 donors were used, and that subset was treated as a discovery cohort. Every repertoire in the discovery cohort had been generated on one and the same sequencing platform. Class I and class II HLA loci were covered by the typing at four-digit resolution. Typing coverage varied by locus: 629-630 donors for A, B, C, DRB1 and DQB1; approximately 560 for DQA1; over 600 for DPA1; approximately 490 for DPB1. Because of strong linkage in the cohort, five DR-DQ haplotypes were treated as single units for association and clustering. On average, around 230,000 unique TCR beta nucleotide sequences were sequenced per donor among a few hundred genotyped donors of the cohort, with 15% to 20% of those sequences being non-productive. The investigation overall reported the following: According to a later genetic analysis, donors in an Asian-associated ancestry cluster had fewer N-insertions in productive TCRs than the approximately 610-donor mean. Most CMV-associated TCR beta chains appeared to be HLA-restricted in a later analysis, and the HLA associations seemed to be driven largely by CMV exposure. Specific HLA alleles were associated with 15,000 to 20,000 TCR beta sequences at a false discovery rate of 0.05 in a later analysis. Because HLA typing was missing for some donors at each locus, association tests included only the typed subset. Correlated functional status among segregating V segments might reflect linkage disequilibrium, but an unknown experimental factor could not be ruled out. It was suggested by the authors that the approach could potentially be generalized to other disease states and immunological phenotypes. Several of the top co-occurrence clusters appeared to be linked to parvovirus B19, influenza, CMV and Epstein-Barr virus, according to a later analysis. A further reported finding was that TCR beta sequences accurately predicted the HLA-A and HLA-B alleles for most subjects in the first cohort. Only TCR beta chains were sequenced in this cohort, and the absence of alpha or paired-chain data limited detectable features. The classifier was reported to diagnose cytomegalovirus status with high specificity and sensitivity in both the original cohort and the validation cohort. The presence/absence analyses assumed that sequencing depth was roughly uniform across donors, and that assumption may not be true. The sequencing pipeline was judged likely to have produced a cluster of highly shared sequence variants as a technical artifact. In a later analysis, TCR association rates were found to vary across HLA loci, with the most associated TCRs seen for DRB1 alleles and the fewest for HLA-C alleles. Most TCR sequences were seen in very few donors, while some public TCRs were found in many individuals. In the study, about 150 TCR beta chains were listed as associated with cytomegalovirus. An earlier analysis of around 540 of the donors showed that most TCR beta V segments appeared in productive rearrangements either about 87% or about 30% of the time, which broadly matched IMGT annotations. In a later analysis, HLA-associated TCR beta chains showed more clonal expansion and lower generation probabilities than non-associated chains that were equally common. Because counts were too low, approximately 18 rarely observed V segments, including chromosome 9 orphons, were excluded from the earlier analysis of a few hundred of the donors. In vitro tests confirmed that a few of the cytomegalovirus-associated TCR beta chains recognize cytomegalovirus antigens. Immune exposure information for the cohort was limited to CMV serostatus. An association between a missense DCLRE1C variant and V-gene and J-gene trimming of TCR beta chains was found in a later genetic analysis and replicated in an independent cohort. Some IMGT-functional V segments, including TRBV6-2 and TRBV6-3, could not be told apart with the 87-base-pair reads, so those segments were excluded. Assigning TCR associations to individual alleles was difficult when HLA alleles, especially DR and DQ, strongly co-occurred.

Preparation of the library involved the immunoSEQ multiplex PCR assay. A mixture of 60 forward primers for TCR Vbeta segments and 13 reverse primers for TCR Jbeta segments was used in the multiplex PCR. The CDR3 region of rearranged TCR beta genes was amplified from genomic DNA by a multiplex PCR assay. On the Illumina HiSeq System, the amplified TCR beta libraries were sequenced as 87-base-pair reads. The study's own analysis went as follows. In a later analysis, roughly 80 million unique TCR beta chains were counted across the 500 to 850 repertoires, and approximately 9.9 million of these chains were shared by at least two donors. To remove PCR and sequencing errors, raw reads were error-corrected and collapsed into unique sequences using a nearest-neighbor algorithm that merged closely related sequences. Alignment of CDR3 sequences to IMGT reference sequences was used to assign V, D and J gene segments. For a sequence to be retained, a match of at least six nucleotides was required to both a V gene segment and a J gene segment. A rearrangement counted as productive if the CDR3 had no stop codons and remained in frame with V and J, and every other rearrangement counted as non-productive. Following IMGT convention, CDR3 was defined as the stretch from the second conserved V-encoded cysteine up to the conserved J-encoded phenylalanine. The earlier analysis of 500 to 600 of the donors excluded sequences that lacked an unambiguous match to a single V gene segment. In an earlier analysis of approximately 590 of the donors, a V segment was called functional when productive rearrangements were above 56.7%, and segregating when the standard deviation between donors exceeded 5%. A statistical classification framework was developed to diagnose cytomegalovirus status using the catalog of TCR beta chain sequences. In a later analysis, TCR nucleotide sequences were compared against IMGT/GENE-DB human TR gene sequences so that V and J genes could be assigned. Using the TCRdist pipeline, a later analysis assigned CDR3 sequences along with most-parsimonious VDJ recombination scenarios. In a later analysis, each TCR beta chain was defined by its CDR3 amino acid sequence together with its V-gene family, and reads without a unique V-gene family were excluded. As a way to deal with suspected cross-contamination and a sequencing artifact, a later analysis dropped 450 to 600 nucleotide sequences that were highly shared and had low generation probability. In a later analysis, a clonal expansion index was calculated for each public chain from normalized within-repertoire ranks of inferred template counts. In a later analysis, generation probabilities were computed using a VDJ recombination model fitted to out-of-frame rearrangements, and the results were checked against IGoR. Hypergeometric tests were used in a later analysis to score TCR-TCR, TCR-HLA and TCR-CMV co-occurrence, with a repertoire-size bias correction applied to the TCR pairs. A later analysis estimated false discovery rates by permuting HLA or CMV assignments 20 times. In a later analysis, co-occurring TCRs were grouped with DBSCAN, and TCRdist sequence similarity was added when clustering was performed within HLA-allele-positive subsets. Repertoires with fewer than 30,000 or more than 120,000 public chains were left out of co-occurrence clustering, as were about five repertoires with anomalous nucleotide sharing. TCRdb retrieved this table from immuneACCESS and kept in-frame rearrangements only. Not all clones are present; in checked studies, unresolved V genes account for under half, and no reason is known for the remainder. That table gives V, J and clone size, and the DNA gave D and trimming. This sample lists 200,000 to 250,000 clones; around 85% were detected once. 0.22% of the sample goes to the ten largest clones.

Regarding this clone: Its recognized antigen is unknown. One junction end does not reproduce the germline sequence, and a read error may be involved.

Reading the germline V gene gives CDR1 SGHDN and CDR2 FVKESK. Spanning cysteine to phenylalanine, the CDR3 consists of 17 amino acids. The read is trimmed to its CDR3 DNA, 51 bases read in frame from base 1. The cohort consisted of 600 to 700 healthy bone marrow donors. At the time of sampling, every cohort member was nominally healthy, though immune exposures that went unrecorded were likely present. The donor was CMV seronegative and belonged to the group of 352 seronegative cohort members. Each donor provided a peripheral blood sample, and peripheral blood mononuclear cells were used for TCR beta sequencing. Genomic DNA extraction from the blood cell samples was performed with the Qiagen DNeasy Blood Extraction Kit.

The rearrangement combines TRBV14 with TRBJ2-1; TRBD1 agrees with 7 junctional bases. The receptor was isolated from a girl aged 2-15 years in good health and CMV-seronegative. Sequenced: PBMCs. The CDR3 loop reads CASSQETPGQIYSEQFF. The DNA sequence follows: TGTGCCAGCAGTCAAGAAACCCCGGGACAGATTTATAGTGAGCAGTTCTTC.